The sequence of this TCR beta chain was determined in a study of T cells after yellow fever vaccination. Overall study context: Where fractions had low cell numbers, libraries were prepared from them with the SMART-Seq v4 Ultra Low Input RNA kit.

At least ten counts were recorded for this clonotype. Germline V CDR1 and CDR2: GTSNPN, SVGIG (reference sequence). V shed 0 bases, J shed 8 bases, and the junction held 20 bases outside the gene matches. The CDR3 spans 19 residues. The TCR cDNA carried a universal primer site and UMIs from 5'RACE template switching. MiXCR, applied by TCRdb to the 5' RACE reads, yields one record per CDR3 protein. In the table there are some 32,000 distinct CDR3 sequences, approximately 4.7% of which are singletons. The source was CD8+ T cells sorted from PBMCs, collected 5 days after the yellow fever booster vaccination. The receptor was derived from a man aged 25 to 45 who received the YFV17D yellow fever vaccine. V and J are TRBV30 and TRBJ2-1, with 9 bases aligning to TRBD2. CDR3 in amino acids: CAWSVVWTIRREGRDEQFF. The CDR3, as DNA: TGTGCCTGGAGTGTGGTCTGGACGATAAGGCGGGAGGGCAGAGATGAGCAGTTCTTC.